This T cell receptor beta chain was retrieved from a study of neurological immune-mediated disorders. Study conclusions and caveats: None of the CDR3 amino acid sequences found in expanded clones was shared across subjects. This suggests that the TCR-beta repertoires were private in all groups.

This clonotype was seen ten or more times. Its antigen is undetermined. The CDR3 extends over 15 amino acids. Trimming took 3 bases from V and 3 from J, leaving 15 bases between them. Germline CDR1 and CDR2: DFQATT and SNEGSKA (reference sequence). From the 5' RACE reads, TCRdb called clonotypes with MiXCR, one entry per CDR3 protein. Here the sample spans some 26,000 distinct CDR3 sequences, around 3.4% being singletons. The specimen was PBMCs. This receptor was obtained from a woman under 40 with multiple sclerosis. The V call is TRBV20-1, the J call TRBJ1-5; a weak D match, TRBD1 (6 bases). The CDR3 sequence: CSARPGQGFNQPQHF. Here the CDR3 DNA reads TGCAGTGCTAGGCCGGGGCAGGGGTTCAATCAGCCCCAGCATTTT.